This T cell receptor beta chain was retrieved from a study of T-cell reconstitution after alpha-beta-depleted transplantation in children. This clonotype occurred many times. The V gene's germline CDR1 is MNHEY and CDR2 SVGEGT. This CDR3 region has 13 residues. Trimming took off 8 bases at V and 8 bases at J, with 17 bases between the two ends. A TCRbeta library incorporating unique molecular identifiers was prepared. TCRdb re-analysed the PCR reads in MiXCR, keeping a single row per CDR3 protein. The sample records tens of thousands of distinct CDR3 sequences, roughly 4.5% being singletons. This chain links TRBV6-2 or TRBV6-3 with TRBJ2-3; D not certain. The starting material was PBMCs, mostly from graft donor cells, obtained 180 days after TCRalphabeta/CD19-depleted stem cell transplant. The clonotype was recovered from a boy under two years old who had a stem cell transplant for acute myeloid leukemia, so the T cells may come from the graft donor. CDR3 nucleotide sequence: TGTGCCAGCTCCCGAGGAGCCCCAGTTACGCAGTATTTT. Translating it yields CASSRGAPVTQYF.